The T cell receptor beta chain described here comes from a study of vaccination effects on CD4 cells after COVID-19. Libraries were prepared by immunoSEQ multiplex PCR; TCRdb keeps only in-frame clonotypes and omits some of them. Of about 72,000 clones detected, 77% appear once; the ten largest clones hold over 2%. The CDR3 is 15 residues long. Germline V gene lookup returns CDR1 KGHSH and CDR2 LQKENI. V lost 3 bases and J 14 bases, leaving 20 bases between the germline ends. Culture lasted about ten days before CD4+ T cell isolation. To note about this clone: The target antigen is unknown.

The chain combines TRBV18 with TRBJ1-6; possible D gene TRBD1, 5 bases. This clonotype was sampled from a human donor who received a COVID-19 vaccine. The sequences come from CD4+ T cells from PBMCs cultured without peptide, collected before COVID-19 vaccination. This CDR3 is CASSPLTGTDDTLHF. In DNA, the CDR3 is TGTGCCAGCTCACCCCTCACCGGGACGGATGATACCCTCCACTTT. The variable domain in full, completed from reference TRBV18 and TRBJ1-6, reads NAGVMQNPRHLVRRRGQEARLRCSPMKGHSHVYWYRQLPEEGLKFMVYLQKENIIDESGMPKERFSAEFPKEGPSILRIQQVVRGDSAAYFCASSPLTGTDDTLHFGNGTRLTVT.